This T cell receptor (beta chain) was captured by sequencing in a study of T cells in Graves' hyperthyroidism and ophthalmopathy. This CDR3 comprises 14 residues. Germline assignment: CDR1 MGHDK and CDR2 SYGVNS. The ends were cut back, 8 bases at V and 3 bases at J, with 16 bases in the middle. This clonotype has only one observation. Hyperthyroidism had been newly diagnosed in patients aged 18 to 65, and its duration was under 2 months. Diagnostic assessment was based on clinical symptoms, serum thyroxine and TRAb, thyroid ultrasound and orbital computed tomography. The PBMCs studied were ones that came from 10 ml fresh peripheral blood. Amplification of TCR beta CDR3 regions used RNA as the template. Initially, a first-round RT-PCR of the TCR CDR3 employed the HTBI primer set. TCRdb reanalysed the multiplex PCR reads using MiXCR and keeps one entry per CDR3 protein. This table has 500,000 to 650,000 distinct CDR3 sequences, 14% appearing once.

The sample comprised blood. This receptor was obtained from a woman in her thirties or forties with Graves' hyperthyroidism. The rearrangement joins TRBV25-1 to TRBJ1-2; tentatively, D is TRBD1 (5 bases). The CDR3 sequence is CASQPGGLDYGYTF. Written as DNA, the CDR3 is TGTGCCAGCCAACCGGGGGGTTTGGACTATGGCTACACCTTC.